This TCR beta chain stems from a study of spatial heterogeneity in lung cancer. For the study at large: Donation came from some 73 patients with untreated early-stage non-small cell lung cancer. Fewer alpha-chain than beta-chain sequences were consistently detected.

Looked up from germline, CDR1 is SEHNR and CDR2 is FQNEAQ (reference sequence). Trimming stripped 2 bases from V and 0 bases from J, with 5 bases between. The CDR3 sequence is 14 residues long. Each TCR cDNA molecule carried a unique molecular identifier. TCRdb re-analysed the 5' RACE reads in MiXCR, keeping a single row per CDR3 protein. Here the sample spans over 95,000 distinct CDR3 sequences, less than 14% being singletons. Described time point: blood at routine non-recurrence follow-up after resection. This clonotype was sampled from a female donor with early-stage non-small cell lung cancer. The sequences come from PBMCs, collected at follow-up. This chain links TRBV7-9 with TRBJ1-3; D remains ambiguous. CDR3 protein: CASSLTNSGNTIYF. The CDR3 nucleotides are TGTGCCAGCAGCTTAACAAACTCTGGAAACACCATATATTTT.